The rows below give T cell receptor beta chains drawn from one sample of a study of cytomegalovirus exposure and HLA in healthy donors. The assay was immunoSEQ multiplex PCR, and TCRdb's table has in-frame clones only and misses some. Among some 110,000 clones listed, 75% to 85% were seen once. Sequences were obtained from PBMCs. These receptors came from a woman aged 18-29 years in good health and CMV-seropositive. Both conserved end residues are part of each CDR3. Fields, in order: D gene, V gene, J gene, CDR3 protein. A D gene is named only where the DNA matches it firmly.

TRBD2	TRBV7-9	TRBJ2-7	CASSSPRDYSYEQYF
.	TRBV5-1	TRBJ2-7	CASSAGISYEQYF
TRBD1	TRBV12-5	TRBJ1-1	CASRPTGTANTEAFF
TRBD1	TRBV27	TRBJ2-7	CASQQDRGLYEQYF
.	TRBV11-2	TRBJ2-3	CASSPAQAGDTQYF
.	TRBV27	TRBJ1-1	CASRPIHTNTEAFF
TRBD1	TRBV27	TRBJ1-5	CASSLRSGGGLSNQPQHF
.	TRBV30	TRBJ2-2	CAWRQAPGELFF
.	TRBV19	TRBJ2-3	CASRSGTYTDTQYF
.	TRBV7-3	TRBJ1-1	CASSLRRGTEAFF
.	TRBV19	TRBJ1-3	CASSLQGDTIYF
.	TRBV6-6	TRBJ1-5	CASSYSAVSNQPQHF
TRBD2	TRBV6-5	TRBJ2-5	CASSIGLAGAKTQYF
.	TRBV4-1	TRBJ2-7	CASSPRPSTNYEQYF
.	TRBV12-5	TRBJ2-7	CASGLGGRTPYEQYF
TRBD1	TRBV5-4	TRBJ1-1	CASSPGPGTGEFEAFF
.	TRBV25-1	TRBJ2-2	CASRVGSPGELFF
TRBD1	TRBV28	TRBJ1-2	CASSRTGQGHVGYTF
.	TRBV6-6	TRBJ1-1	CASRPRSLVTEAFF
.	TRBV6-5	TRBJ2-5	CASSYRGPGQETQYF
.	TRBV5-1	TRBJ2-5	CASSLGGPGQETQYF
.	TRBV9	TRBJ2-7	CASSPRGRDYEQYF
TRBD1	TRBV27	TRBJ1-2	CASRQGADYGYTF
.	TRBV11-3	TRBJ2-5	CASSLGEEETQYF
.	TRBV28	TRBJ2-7	CASSSRLYEQYF
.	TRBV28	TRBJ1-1	CASSFSGRRAFF
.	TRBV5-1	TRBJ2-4	CASSLLAGPEDIQYF
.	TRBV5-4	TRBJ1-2	CASSPEGLGYTF
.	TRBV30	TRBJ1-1	CAWTRRSPGWAFF
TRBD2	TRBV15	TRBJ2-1	CATRAGGPYNEQFF
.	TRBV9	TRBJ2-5	CASSVDARGRETQYF
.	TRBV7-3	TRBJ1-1	CASSLERPNTEAFF
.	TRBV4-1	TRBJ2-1	CASSQDKRDEQFF
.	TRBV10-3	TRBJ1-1	CAIEGDLNTEAFF
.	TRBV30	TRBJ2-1	CAWSGGSGSYNEQFF
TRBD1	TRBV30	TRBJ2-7	CAWSVILDRGVMGYEQYF
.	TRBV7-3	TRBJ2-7	CASSPKGGHSYEQYF
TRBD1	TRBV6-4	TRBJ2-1	CASSFRTGGVSYNEQFF
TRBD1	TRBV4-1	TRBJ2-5	CASSREQGAAETQYF
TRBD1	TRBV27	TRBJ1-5	CASSRTGVNSNQPQHF
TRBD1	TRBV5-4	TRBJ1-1	CASSLVGRGRAFF
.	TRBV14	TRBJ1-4	CASSLVGGTNEKLFF
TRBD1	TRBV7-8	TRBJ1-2	CASSLGGTGGYGYTF
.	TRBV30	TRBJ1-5	CAWGKGTTRNQPQHF
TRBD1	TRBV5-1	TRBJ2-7	CASSWRQGEDEQYF